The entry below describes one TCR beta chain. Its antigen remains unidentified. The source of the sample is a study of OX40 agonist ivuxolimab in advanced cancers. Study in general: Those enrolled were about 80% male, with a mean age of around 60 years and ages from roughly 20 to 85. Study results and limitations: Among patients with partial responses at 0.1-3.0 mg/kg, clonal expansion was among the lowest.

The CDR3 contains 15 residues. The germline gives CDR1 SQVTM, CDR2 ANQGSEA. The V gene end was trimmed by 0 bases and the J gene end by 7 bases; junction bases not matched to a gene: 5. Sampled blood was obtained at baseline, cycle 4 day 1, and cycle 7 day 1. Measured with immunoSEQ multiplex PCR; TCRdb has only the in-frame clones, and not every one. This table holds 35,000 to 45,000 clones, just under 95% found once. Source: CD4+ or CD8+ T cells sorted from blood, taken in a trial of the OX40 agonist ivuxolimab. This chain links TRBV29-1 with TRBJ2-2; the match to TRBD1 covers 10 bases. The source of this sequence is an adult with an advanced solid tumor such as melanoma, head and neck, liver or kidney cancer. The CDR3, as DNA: TGCAGCGTTGAAGATGGGGACAGGGGTGGCGGGGAGCTGTTTTTT. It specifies CSVEDGDRGGGELFF.